A selection of T cell receptor beta chains follows, all from one sample in a study of shared clonotypes between healthy human individuals. The data were produced by immunoSEQ multiplex PCR, yet TCRdb's version contains in-frame clones alone and is incomplete. Of roughly 1 million clones listed, around 76% were seen once; the top ten hold 1.4%. The source material was memory CD4+ T cells sorted from blood. These receptors were collected from a man aged 18 to 29 in good health. CDR3s include the opening cysteine and the closing phenylalanine or tryptophan. A D gene is named only where the DNA matches it firmly. Rows give clone size only sometimes, using once, few, many, or a class for an expanded clone.

d_call clone_size j_call v_call cdr3_nt cdr3_aa
TRBD2 - TRBJ2-3 TRBV10-3 TGTGCCATCAGTGTAGCGGGAGTATCAGATACGCAGTATTTT CAISVAGVSDTQYF
TRBD2 - TRBJ2-7 TRBV7-2 TGTGCCAGCAGACTTAGGGCGGGGGACTTTTACGAGCAGTACTTC CASRLRAGDFYEQYF
- - TRBJ1-5 TRBV28 TGTGCCAGCAGTTTATGCTTAGGGGATCTCAATCAGCCCCAGCATTTT CASSLCLGDLNQPQHF
- - TRBJ2-6 TRBV7-2 TGTGCCAGCAGCTTAGACAGACCGTTCTCTGGGGCCAACGTCCTGACTTTC CASSLDRPFSGANVLTF
- - TRBJ1-5 TRBV19 TGTGCCAGTACCACTACGGGGGTGGGCAATCAGCCCCAGCATTTT CASTTTGVGNQPQHF
TRBD2 - TRBJ2-7 TRBV6-1 TGTGCCAGCAGTGCTCTAGCGGGGGGGCCCCGCTACGAGCAGTACTTC CASSALAGGPRYEQYF
TRBD2 once TRBJ2-7 TRBV7-2 TGTGCCAGCAGCTTACCCCCAGGGACTACCATTTTC CASSLPPGTTIF
TRBD2 once TRBJ2-1 TRBV18 TGTGCCAGCTCATCCTTTACTAGCGGGCAATACAATGAGCAGTTCTTC CASSSFTSGQYNEQFF
TRBD1 - TRBJ2-6 TRBV28 TGTGCCAGCAGGCAAGGGGGCGCTGGGGCCAACGTCCTGACTTTC CASRQGGAGANVLTF
- - TRBJ2-4 TRBV28 TGTGCCAGCACTGGGGCAGGGAACATTCAGTACTTC CASTGAGNIQYF
- - TRBJ2-3 TRBV2 TGTGCCAGCAGTGACGGGCTAGGGGCCTCCGATACGCAGTATTTT CASSDGLGASDTQYF
TRBD2 - TRBJ2-3 TRBV7-2 TGTGCCAGCAGCTTATTTTTGGGGACTAGCGGGGGATCGCAGTATTTT CASSLFLGTSGGSQYF
- - TRBJ2-3 TRBV7-2 TGTGCCAGCAGCCGGCAAGGGAGCGCAGCTAGCACAGATACGCAGTATTTT CASSRQGSAASTDTQYF
- few TRBJ2-2 TRBV6-4 TGTGCCAGCAGTGCCTGGGAAGGATCCGGGGAGCTGTTTTTT CASSAWEGSGELFF
TRBD1 - TRBJ1-2 TRBV6-1 TGTGCCAGCAAATTCCCCGGGACAGTTCTGAGCTACACCTTC CASKFPGTVLSYTF
- - TRBJ1-1 TRBV18 TGTGCCAGCTCACCATCCCGCCAAGTACCTTTCTTT CASSPSRQVPFF
- - TRBJ1-1 TRBV6-1 TGTGCCAGCAGTGAAGCGCGCGGAGCTTTCTTT CASSEARGAFF
- - TRBJ1-5 TRBV15 TGTGCCACCAGCCCCCCTGGTCGGAGCAATCAGCCCCAGCATTTT CATSPPGRSNQPQHF
TRBD1 - TRBJ1-2 TRBV19 TGTGCCAGTAGTATGGGACAGGCTCCGGGCTACACCTTC CASSMGQAPGYTF
- - TRBJ1-4 TRBV25-1 TGTGCCAGCAGTGACCTTGGACAGTCAACTAATGAAAAACTGTTTTTT CASSDLGQSTNEKLFF
- once TRBJ1-2 TRBV5-6 TGTGCCAGCAGCTTGACAGGGATCGACTATGGCTACACCTTC CASSLTGIDYGYTF
- once TRBJ1-2 TRBV6-1 TGTGCCAGCGCTGGGACACCCGGAGGGTACACCTTC CASAGTPGGYTF